The rows below give T cell receptor beta chains drawn from one sample of a study of molecular identifiers for immune sequencing clone quantification. TCRdb re-analysed the PCR reads in MiXCR, keeping a single row per CDR3 protein. Here the sample spans just over 35,000 distinct CDR3 sequences, approximately 17% being singletons. Sequenced input: naive CD8+ T cells from blood, with Jurkat cell RNA spiked in. The source of these receptors is a human donor in good health. Some libraries in this study had Jurkat cell RNA spiked in. Both conserved end residues are part of each CDR3. A D gene is named only where the DNA matches it firmly. A clone size is listed for some rows: how often the clone was seen (once, few, many), or a class if it is expanded.

TRBV27	many	-	TRBJ2-7	CASSPRDGYEQYF
TRBV4-3	-	TRBD1	TRBJ2-7	CASSFDRGSEQYF
TRBV4-1	many	-	TRBJ2-3	CASSQDGGLRTDTQYF
TRBV9	many	TRBD2	TRBJ2-3	CASSVVPILAVADTQYF
TRBV4-1	many	-	TRBJ1-1	CASSQDWGNTEAFF
TRBV12-3/TRBV12-4	many	-	TRBJ2-3	CASSLGGQVDTQYF
TRBV12-3/TRBV12-4	many	-	TRBJ2-3	CASTDGSTDTQYF
TRBV29-1	many	-	TRBJ2-6	CSVIGTAGANVLTF
TRBV7-3	many	TRBD2	TRBJ2-5	CASSGGGAETQYF
TRBV20-1	-	-	TRBJ2-1	CSARSLAVESYNEQFF
TRBV15	-	TRBD1	TRBJ1-1	CATSSGTGLPEAFF
TRBV5-5	many	-	TRBJ2-7	CASRLEGIYEQYF
TRBV7-9	few	TRBD2	TRBJ2-1	CASSKGLENNEQFF
TRBV7-9	many	-	TRBJ2-4	CASSSYRGGDIQYF
TRBV6-5	many	TRBD2	TRBJ2-3	CASSLGLAGGTQYF
TRBV4-2	-	-	TRBJ2-5	CASSRASSQETQYF
TRBV7-2	many	-	TRBJ2-4	CASSLWGLNIQYF
TRBV9	few	-	TRBJ2-6	CASVSGANVLTF
TRBV2	many	-	TRBJ2-1	CASLGTNNEQFF
TRBV29-1	many	-	TRBJ2-7	CSVVARQAYEQYF
TRBV5-4	few	-	TRBJ2-7	CASSLVPITGFVEQYF